These 29 T cell receptor beta chains share one sample of origin, sequenced in a study of T cells in localized non-small cell lung cancer. Measured with immunoSEQ multiplex PCR; TCRdb has only the in-frame clones, and not every one. The sample lists 130,000 or so clones, around 89% occurring once. Sequencing used peripheral blood, obtained before any cancer treatment. The receptors stem from an older female donor with stage I lung adenocarcinoma.

The chain links TRBV27 to TRBJ2-6, with D tentatively TRBD2 (5 bases). The CDR3 runs to 14 residues. Germline V lookup: CDR1 MNHEY, CDR2 SMNVEV (reference sequence). V was shortened by 7 bases and J by 3 bases, with 10 bases between the two germline ends. CDR3: CASMRESGANVLTF. The CDR3 nucleotides are TGTGCCAGCATGAGGGAGAGTGGGGCCAACGTCCTGACTTTC.

J is TRBJ2-1 and V is TRBV9; either TRBD1 or TRBD2 may fit D (5 bases each). CDR1 SGDLS and CDR2 YYNGEE come from the germline V gene. The length of the CDR3 is 14 residues. The V end was cut by 7 bases, the J end by 0 bases, with 11 bases between. CDR3 nucleotide sequence: TGTGCCAGCCGAGGGGATAGCTCCTACAATGAGCAGTTCTTC. Translation: CASRGDSSYNEQFF.

The chain couples TRBV5-1 to TRBJ1-2, with D perhaps matching TRBD1 (6 bases). The CDR3 loop spans 15 amino acids. V was cut by 4 bases and J by 0 bases, with 13 bases left in between. Germline V gene data show CDR1 as SGHRS and CDR2 as YFSETQ. The CDR3 nucleotides read TGCGCCAGCAGCCCGGGGGCTCTAGCTAACTATGGCTACACCTTC. Translation gives CASSPGALANYGYTF. The full variable domain, in which reference TRBV5-1 and TRBJ1-2 provide the parts outside the CDR3, is KAGVTQTPRYLIKTRGQQVTLSCSPISGHRSVSWYQQTPGQGLQFLFEYFSETQRNKGNFPGRFSGRQFSNSRSEMNVSTLELGDSALYLCASSPGALANYGYTFGSGTRLTVV.

The chain recombines TRBV7-9 with TRBJ2-5; no clear D gene. The CDR3 is 11 residues long. Trimming took 5 bases from V and 5 from J, leaving 6 bases between them. Germline assignment: CDR1 SEHNR and CDR2 FQNEAQ (reference sequence). The CDR3 DNA sequence: TGTGCCAGCAGCCCCCTCGAGACCCAGTACTTC. Residues: CASSPLETQYF. The entire variable domain, with the rest obtained from reference TRBV7-9 and TRBJ2-5, is as follows: DTGVSQNPRHKITKRGQNVTFRCDPISEHNRLYWYRQTLGQGPEFLTYFQNEAQLEKSRLLSDRFSAERPKGSFSTLEIQRTEQGDSAMYLCASSPLETQYFGPGTRLLVL.

The V and J genes are TRBV27 and TRBJ2-3; D unclear. CDR3 length equals 12 residues. The ends were cut back, 5 bases at V and 2 bases at J, with 5 bases in the middle. Germline CDR1 is MNHEY and CDR2 is SMNVEV (reference sequence). The CDR3 protein is CASSTPTDTQYF. The CDR3 coding sequence is TGTGCCAGCAGTACCCCCACAGATACGCAGTATTTT.

The chain combines TRBV5-1 with TRBJ2-7, with 10 positions matching TRBD1. This CDR3 has 14 amino acids. Trimming removed 7 bases from V and 2 bases from J; junction bases left unmatched: 6. Germline loops: CDR1 SGHRS, CDR2 YFSETQ. CDR3 residues: CASQTGTGAYEQYF. The CDR3 nucleotides are TGCGCCAGCCAGACCGGGACAGGGGCCTACGAGCAGTACTTC.

There are a few counts of this clone. The sample has other DNA sequences that encode this CDR3 too. This rearrangement joins TRBV7-8 to TRBJ1-1; D possibly corresponds to TRBD1 (5 bases). Germline V CDR1 and CDR2: SGHVS, FQNEAQ. The CDR3 spans 13 residues. Between the trimmed V and J ends, which lost 5 bases and 2 bases, there was a span of 9 bases. The CDR3 coding sequence is TGTGCCAGCAGCCTGACAGTAAACACTGAAGCTTTCTTT. This gives the protein CASSLTVNTEAFF.

The gene calls are TRBV19 and TRBJ1-1, with D tentatively TRBD1 (5 bases). The V gene's germline CDR1 is LNHDA and CDR2 SQIVND (reference sequence). The CDR3 is made up of 14 amino acids. Trimming stripped 2 bases from V and 1 base from J, with 8 bases between. In DNA form, the CDR3 reads TGTGCCAGTAGTATATCCGGGGGGAACACTGAAGCTTTCTTT. Protein product: CASSISGGNTEAFF.

The J gene is TRBJ1-4, the V gene TRBV5-1; unclear D gene. Trimming left V 4 bases short and J 8 bases short, with 15 bases between. The CDR3 has 14 amino acids. Germline loops: CDR1 SGHRS, CDR2 YFSETQ. CDR3 in amino acids: CASSLPGSSEKLFF. The CDR3 coding sequence is TGCGCCAGCAGCCTGCCGGGATCGTCAGAAAAACTGTTTTTT.

The V and J genes are TRBV2 and TRBJ2-5; D is undetermined. Germline CDR1 is SNHLY and CDR2 is FYNNEI. This CDR3 contains 15 residues. Trimming cost V 3 bases and J 2 bases, with 13 bases left between them. CDR3 loop: CASSEVTLRQETQYF. As DNA, the CDR3 is TGTGCCAGCAGTGAGGTAACTTTGAGGCAAGAGACCCAGTACTTC.

The genes are TRBV10-3 and TRBJ2-6, with D possibly being TRBD1 or TRBD2 (5 bases each). This CDR3 comprises 16 residues. Trimming pared 7 bases from V and 0 bases from J, leaving 13 bases between. Germline V gene data show CDR1 as ENHRY and CDR2 as SYGVKD. The chain's CDR3 is CAINGVGTSGANVLTF. The CDR3 DNA is TGTGCCATCAATGGGGTCGGGACCTCTGGGGCCAACGTCCTGACTTTC.

The gene calls are TRBV14 and TRBJ2-1, with a possible D match to TRBD1 (5 bases). Germline lookup yields CDR1 SGHDN and CDR2 FVKESK. V was cut by 4 bases and J by 9 bases, with 22 bases left in between. The CDR3 sequence is 16 residues long. CDR3 residues: CASSPISGNIRGEQFF. CDR3 coding DNA: TGTGCCAGCAGCCCCATATCAGGGAATATAAGGGGTGAGCAGTTCTTC.

The rearrangement joins TRBV7-8 to TRBJ2-5, with 7 bases matching TRBD1. V lost 1 base and J lost 5; bases outside the gene matches: 10. CDR3 size: 16 residues. Germline V lookup: CDR1 SGHVS, CDR2 FQNEAQ. For the CDR3, the DNA is TGTGCCAGCAGCTTAGGAGGGTCGGTCAGGGGGGAGACCCAGTACTTC. Its protein product is CASSLGGSVRGETQYF.

The J gene is TRBJ1-2, the V gene TRBV5-1, with a tentative D call TRBD1 (5 bases). The germline V gene has CDR1 SGHRS and CDR2 YFSETQ. Between the trimmed V and J ends, which lost 0 bases and 7 bases, there was a span of 10 bases. The CDR3 covers 13 residues. The CDR3 DNA reads TGCGCCAGCAGCTTGGCAGACAGCGTTGGCTACACCTTC. Translated, it gives CASSLADSVGYTF.

V is TRBV19 and J is TRBJ2-5; D may be TRBD2 (5 bases). CDR1 and CDR2 (germline): LNHDA, SQIVND (reference sequence). Trimming left V 4 bases short and J 5 bases short, with 14 bases between. The CDR3 length is 14 residues. CDR3 loop: CASSRTPGGETQYF. The DNA for the CDR3 is TGTGCCAGTAGTAGGACCCCGGGCGGGGAGACCCAGTACTTC.

The sample holds one count of this clone. J is TRBJ1-3 and V is TRBV9; D is undetermined. CDR1 is SGDLS and CDR2 is YYNGEE in the germline V gene. CDR3 length equals 11 residues. Trimming cost V 5 bases and J 4 bases, with 4 bases left between them. The CDR3 DNA reads TGTGCCAGCAGACAGGGAAACACCATATATTTT. The encoded protein is CASRQGNTIYF.

Here the CDR3 reads CASSEGAGTGELFF. The CDR3, as DNA: TGTGCCAGCAGTGAAGGGGCGGGCACCGGGGAGCTGTTTTTT. The J gene is TRBJ2-2, the V gene TRBV2; D might be TRBD2 (5 bases). CDR1 is SNHLY and CDR2 is FYNNEI in the germline V gene. V lost 1 base and J 4 bases, leaving 7 bases between the germline ends. The CDR3 contains 14 residues.

The chain links TRBV6-6 to TRBJ2-3; TRBD2 is a possible D gene (6 bases). The CDR3 spans 15 residues. Per the germline V gene, CDR1 is MNHNY and CDR2 is SVGAGI (reference sequence). Trimming removed 5 bases from V and 6 bases from J, with 18 bases in between. The CDR3, as DNA: TGTGCCAGCAGTGGACCGGGCCCTGCGGGGGATACGCAGTATTTT. Translating it yields CASSGPGPAGDTQYF.

The chain recombines TRBV7-8 with TRBJ2-6, with D possibly being TRBD1 (5 bases). This CDR3 has 14 residues. Germline CDR1 reads SGHVS; CDR2 reads FQNEAQ. Deletions cut 1 base from V and 7 bases from J, with 8 bases between. CDR3: CASSLGQGANVLTF. CDR3 nucleotides: TGTGCCAGCAGCTTAGGGCAGGGTGCCAACGTCCTGACTTTC. The variable domain in full, completed from reference TRBV7-8 and TRBJ2-6, reads GAGVSQSPRYKVAKRGQDVALRCDPISGHVSLFWYQQALGQGPEFLTYFQNEAQLDKSGLPSDRFFAERPEGSVSTLKIQRTQQEDSAVYLCASSLGQGANVLTFGAGSRLTVL.

This chain uses TRBV28 with TRBJ1-3; unclear D gene. V was clipped by 7 bases and J by 0 bases, with 16 bases between them. Germline V gene sequence: CDR1 MDHEN, CDR2 SYDVKM. CDR3 length: 16 residues. The CDR3 reads CASTPYGSHSGNTIYF. For the CDR3, the DNA is TGTGCCAGCACTCCCTACGGGTCCCACTCTGGAAACACCATATATTTT.

This chain joins TRBV5-3 and TRBJ2-7; D tentatively reads TRBD1 or TRBD2 (5 bases each). TRBV5-3 is an ORF, with its function uncertain. The CDR3 sequence is 10 residues long. Deletions cut 6 bases from V and 12 bases from J, with 13 bases between. DNA for the CDR3: TGTGCCAGAACGGTGGGACCCTGGTACTTC. Protein: CARTVGPWYF.

Comments on this clone: The junction does not match germline at one end; this may be a read error. The chain couples TRBV6-5 to TRBJ2-7; possibly TRBD2 for D (5 bases). The germline V gene has CDR1 MNHEY and CDR2 SVGAGI. CDR3 size: 12 residues. CDR3 in amino acids: CASSPASGASNF. In nucleotides, the CDR3 is TGTGCCAGCAGTCCGGCAAGCGGAGCTTCAAACTTC.

This rearrangement joins TRBV15 to TRBJ2-1, with 8 positions matching TRBD2. Germline loops: CDR1 LNHNV, CDR2 YYDKDF (reference sequence). V dropped 2 bases and J dropped 7; count of bases not matched to a gene: 13. This CDR3 is 17 amino acids long. As DNA, the CDR3 is TGTGCCACCAGCAGATCCAATCGAGCGGGAGTAGGAAATGAGCAGTTCTTC. Its protein is CATSRSNRAGVGNEQFF.

The chain couples TRBV28 to TRBJ2-1; D is possibly TRBD1 (5 bases). The CDR3 is 15 residues long. The ends were cut back, 7 bases at V and 4 bases at J, with 17 bases in the middle. Germline-derived CDR1 and CDR2 are MDHEN and SYDVKM. The CDR3 region has the DNA TGTGCCAGCACCTTACAGGTGGTCGGGTACAATGAGCAGTTCTTC. It specifies CASTLQVVGYNEQFF.

The rearrangement uses TRBV11-2 and TRBJ2-3, with D unresolved. Germline assignment: CDR1 SGHAT and CDR2 FQNNGV. Trimming took 1 base from V and 1 from J, leaving 12 bases between them. The CDR3 runs to 16 residues. The CDR3 DNA reads TGTGCCAGCAGCTTAGCAGATGGCACGGGCACAGATACGCAGTATTTT. Its translation: CASSLADGTGTDTQYF.

This chain connects TRBV5-5 to TRBJ1-5; 7 nucleotides line up with TRBD1. CDR1 SGHKS and CDR2 YYEKEE come from the germline V gene (reference sequence). CDR3 size: 15 residues. V was clipped by 0 bases and J by 4 bases; unmatched bases: 4. CDR3 protein: CASSLEGTANQPQHF. CDR3 DNA sequence: TGTGCCAGCAGCTTGGAAGGGACAGCTAATCAGCCCCAGCATTTT.

The CDR3 loop reads CSVLAGFVEYF. CDR3 nucleotide sequence: TGCAGCGTTCTGGCAGGGTTCGTCGAGTACTTC. This chain links TRBV29-1 with TRBJ2-7; TRBD1 might be the D (5 bases). Trimming took off 5 bases at V and 11 bases at J, with 16 bases between the two ends. Germline V CDR1 and CDR2: SQVTM, ANQGSEA. The CDR3 loop spans 11 amino acids.

The gene calls are TRBV18 and TRBJ2-1; D may be TRBD1 or TRBD2 (5 bases each). Germline lookup yields CDR1 KGHSH and CDR2 LQKENI. The CDR3 runs to 15 residues. Trimming left V 2 bases short and J 9 bases short, with 17 bases between. The CDR3 bases are TGTGCCAGCTCACCAAACAAGGGACCGGTAGGTGAGCAGTTCTTC. It translates to CASSPNKGPVGEQFF.

The rearrangement links TRBV2 to TRBJ1-5; 10 bases align to TRBD1. V was pared by 6 bases and J by 0 bases, with 2 bases of the junction left unmatched. Germline V gene lookup returns CDR1 SNHLY and CDR2 FYNNEI. The CDR3 extends over 15 amino acids. This chain's CDR3 is CASRGQGHSNQPQHF. The CDR3 DNA sequence: TGTGCCAGCAGGGGACAGGGGCATAGCAATCAGCCCCAGCATTTT. Based on the CDR3 plus reference TRBV2 and TRBJ1-5, the full variable domain is EPEVTQTPSHQVTQMGQEVILRCVPISNHLYFYWYRQILGQKVEFLVSFYNNEISEKSEIFDDQFSVERPDGSNFTLKIRSTKLEDSAMYFCASRGQGHSNQPQHFGDGTRLSIL.